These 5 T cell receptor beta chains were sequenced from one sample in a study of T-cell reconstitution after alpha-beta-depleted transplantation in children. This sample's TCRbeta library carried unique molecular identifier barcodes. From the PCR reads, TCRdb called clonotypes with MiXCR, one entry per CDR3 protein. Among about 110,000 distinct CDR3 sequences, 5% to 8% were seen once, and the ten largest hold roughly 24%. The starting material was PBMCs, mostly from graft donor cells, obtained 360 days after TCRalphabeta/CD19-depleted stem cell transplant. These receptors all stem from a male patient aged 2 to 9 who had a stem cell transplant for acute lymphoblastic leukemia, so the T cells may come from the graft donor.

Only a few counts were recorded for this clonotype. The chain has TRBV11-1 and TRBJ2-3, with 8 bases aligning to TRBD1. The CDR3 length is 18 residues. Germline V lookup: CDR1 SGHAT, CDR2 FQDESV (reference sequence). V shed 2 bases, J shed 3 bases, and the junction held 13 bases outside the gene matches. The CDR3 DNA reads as TGTGCCAGCAGCTTACTGGCAGGGGGCCGTTATAGGACAGATACGCAGTATTTT. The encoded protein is CASSLLAGGRYRTDTQYF.

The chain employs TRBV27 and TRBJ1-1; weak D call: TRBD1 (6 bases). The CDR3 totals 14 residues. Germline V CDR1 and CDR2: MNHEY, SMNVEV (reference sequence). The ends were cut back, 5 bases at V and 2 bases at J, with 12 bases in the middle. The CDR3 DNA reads TGTGCCAGCAGTCCTATCAGGGGAAACACTGAAGCTTTCTTT. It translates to CASSPIRGNTEAFF.

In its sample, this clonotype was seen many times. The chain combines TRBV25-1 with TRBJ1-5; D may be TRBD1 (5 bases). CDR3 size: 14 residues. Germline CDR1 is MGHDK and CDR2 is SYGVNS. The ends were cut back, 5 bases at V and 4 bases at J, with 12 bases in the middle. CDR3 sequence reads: CASSPRAGNQPQHF. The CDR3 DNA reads TGTGCCAGCAGTCCACGGGCAGGGAATCAGCCCCAGCATTTT.

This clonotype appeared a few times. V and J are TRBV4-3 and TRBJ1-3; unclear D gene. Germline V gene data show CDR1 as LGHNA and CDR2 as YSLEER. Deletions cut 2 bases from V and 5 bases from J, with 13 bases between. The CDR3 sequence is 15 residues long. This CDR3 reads CASSQRGELRNTIYF. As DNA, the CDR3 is TGCGCCAGCAGCCAACGAGGAGAGTTAAGAAACACCATATATTTT.

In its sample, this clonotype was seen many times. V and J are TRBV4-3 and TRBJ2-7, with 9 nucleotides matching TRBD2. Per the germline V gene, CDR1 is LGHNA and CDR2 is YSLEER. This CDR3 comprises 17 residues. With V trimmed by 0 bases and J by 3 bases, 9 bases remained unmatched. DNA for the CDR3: TGCGCCAGCAGCCAAGAAGGTAGCGGGAGAAGGAGCTACGAGCAGTACTTC. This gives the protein CASSQEGSGRRSYEQYF.